Below are 10 T cell receptor beta chains sequenced from a single sample in a study of blood T cell repertoires in COVID-19. The assay was immunoSEQ multiplex PCR, and TCRdb's table has in-frame clones only and misses some. Altogether about 240,000 clones are present, 83% being singletons, with the ten largest covering less than 4%. Sequences were obtained from PBMCs or T cells enriched from blood (not recorded which). Receptors originate from a woman aged 40 to 50 who had been exposed to COVID-19.

V usage is TRBV21-1 and J usage is TRBJ2-3; TRBD1 is the table's D call, not checked against the DNA. TRBV21-1 is a pseudogene segment. The CDR3 runs to 15 residues. In DNA form, the CDR3 reads TGTGCCAGCAGCTCGCGGACAGGGGGCACAGATACGCAGTATTTT. Translation gives CASSSRTGGTDTQYF.

The rearrangement links TRBV18 to TRBJ2-2; TRBD1 might be the D (6 bases). CDR3 length: 15 amino acids. The germline V and J ends were trimmed by 6 bases and 2 bases, with 13 bases remaining between them. Germline values: CDR1 KGHSH, CDR2 LQKENI. The chain's CDR3 is CASSLQGINTGELFF. CDR3 nucleotides: TGTGCCAGCTCCCTCCAGGGGATCAACACCGGGGAGCTGTTTTTT.

J is TRBJ2-6 and V is TRBV24-1; 14 bases map to TRBD2. This CDR3 spans 19 amino acids. With V trimmed by 2 bases and J by 5 bases, 7 bases remained unmatched. Germline CDR1 KGHDR, CDR2 SFDVKD. This CDR3 reads CATSDWKRTSGGRANVLTF. In DNA form, the CDR3 reads TGTGCCACCAGTGATTGGAAAAGGACTAGCGGGGGGCGGGCCAACGTCCTGACTTTC.

This clone was counted a few times. The chain is built from TRBV19 and TRBJ1-2, with D tentatively TRBD1 (6 bases). Germline CDR1 and CDR2: LNHDA and SQIVND (reference sequence). The CDR3 is 16 amino acids. V dropped 3 bases and J dropped 4 bases, with 18 bases sitting between them. The CDR3 here is CASSIWSGQPTYGYTF. CDR3 in DNA: TGTGCCAGTAGTATTTGGAGCGGACAGCCTACCTATGGCTACACCTTC.

The chain joins TRBV7-2 to TRBJ2-7; maybe TRBD2 (6 bases). The CDR3 has 13 residues. The V gene's germline CDR1 is SGHTA and CDR2 FQGNSA. V lost 1 base and J lost 3, with 7 bases in between. The CDR3, as DNA: TGTGCCAGCAGCTTAGGGCGGGGCTACGAGCAGTACTTC. It encodes CASSLGRGYEQYF.

The rearrangement links TRBV18 to TRBJ1-2, with a weak D call TRBD1 (5 bases). Trimming left V 5 bases short and J 8 bases short, with 18 bases between. The CDR3 consists of 14 residues. The V gene's germline CDR1 is KGHSH and CDR2 LQKENI. The CDR3 reads CASSLDRDGYGYTF. CDR3 sequence (DNA): TGTGCCAGCTCATTAGACAGAGACGGTTACGGCTACACCTTC.

Of note for this clone: The identical CDR3 is also encoded by other nucleotide sequences in the sample. This chain joins TRBV30 and TRBJ2-7, with D tentatively TRBD2 (5 bases). Germline loops: CDR1 GTSNPN, CDR2 SVGIG (reference sequence). Trimming removed 5 bases at V and 1 base at J, with 6 bases between. There are 11 residues in the CDR3. CDR3 sequence: CAWSGSYEQYF. The CDR3 DNA sequence: TGTGCCTGGTCGGGGTCCTACGAGCAGTACTTC.

The chain couples TRBV11-3 to TRBJ2-1; tentative D call: TRBD2 (5 bases). The ends were cut back, 5 bases at V and 7 bases at J, with 15 bases in the middle. The CDR3 spans 14 residues. CDR1 and CDR2 from the germline V gene are SGHNT and YENEEA. CDR3 DNA sequence: TGTGCCAGCAGCGGTGGACTGCCGGGAAATGAGCAGTTCTTC. Amino acids: CASSGGLPGNEQFF.

This clone was seen a handful of times. The V gene is TRBV28, the J gene TRBJ2-5; a possible D gene is TRBD1 (6 bases). CDR1 and CDR2 from the germline V gene are MDHEN and SYDVKM. V was shortened by 6 bases and J by 3 bases, with 8 bases between the two germline ends. The CDR3 spans 12 residues. The CDR3 loop reads CASRQGKETQYF. The DNA of the CDR3 is TGTGCCAGCAGGCAGGGGAAAGAGACCCAGTACTTC.

The chain recombines TRBV6-5 with TRBJ2-1; 7 nucleotides align to TRBD1. V trimming: 6 bases; J trimming: 6 bases; junction bases outside the gene matches: 8. This CDR3 has 14 amino acids. Germline CDR1 is MNHEY and CDR2 is SVGAGI. CDR3 coding DNA: TGTGCCAGCAGGGACCCCGACAGGGTCAATGAGCAGTTCTTC. This codes for CASRDPDRVNEQFF.